Each of the 3 T cell receptor beta chains below was sequenced from the same sample in a study of Graves' ophthalmopathy and Graves' hyperthyroidism. Investigators amplified TCR beta CDR3 regions from RNA transcripts. Following a first-round RT-PCR that used HTBI primers, a second-round multiplex PCR was carried out. TCRdb called the multiplex PCR reads again in MiXCR, with one record for every CDR3 protein. Among about 240,000 distinct CDR3 sequences, 45% to 55% were seen once, and the ten largest hold around 43%. Material: peripheral blood. The receptors were sampled from an adult man with Graves' ophthalmopathy.

This clonotype was detected only once. This chain joins TRBV20-1 and TRBJ2-7; TRBD2 might be the D (5 bases). Germline-derived CDR1 and CDR2 are DFQATT and SNEGSKA (reference sequence). This CDR3 is 15 amino acids long. Trimming took off 0 bases at V and 2 bases at J, with 14 bases between the two ends. The chain's CDR3 is CSARDMGSGPYEQYF. Written as DNA, the CDR3 is TGCAGTGCTAGAGATATGGGGAGCGGACCCTACGAGCAGTACTTC.

This clonotype was detected only once. A much larger clone is a single base away; this may be a read error. This sequence joins TRBV15 and TRBJ1-2; D unresolved. The V gene's germline CDR1 is LNHNV and CDR2 YYDKDF (reference sequence). The CDR3 is made up of 12 amino acids. CDR3 DNA sequence: TGTGCCACCAGCCGCCCCTTGGAGGGCTACGCCTTC. Its translation is CATSRPLEGYAF.

Notes on this clonotype: One end of the junction does not line up with germline, which may come from a read error. The genes are TRBV10-2 and TRBJ2-5; D perhaps matches TRBD1 (6 bases). Germline V CDR1 and CDR2: WSHSY, SAAADI. This CDR3 region has 14 residues. Here the CDR3 DNA reads TGTGCCAGCAGTTTATTCAGGGGCGGGGAGACCCAGTACTTC. It yields the protein CASSLFRGGETQYF.